Presented here are 18 T cell receptor beta chains from one specimen sequenced in a study of response to subunit inactivated influenza vaccine. TCRdb reanalysed the RT-PCR reads using MiXCR and keeps one entry per CDR3 protein. The sample has 500,000 to 600,000 distinct CDR3 sequences; 12% are singletons. This sample comprised PBMCs from blood, obtained on the day of vaccination. These receptors were obtained from a man aged 50 to 59 who received an inactivated influenza vaccine.

The chain has TRBV5-1 and TRBJ1-6; D remains ambiguous. This CDR3 is 16 amino acids long. The germline CDR1 and CDR2 sequences are SGHRS and YFSETQ. The V end was cut by 0 bases, the J end by 4 bases, with 11 bases between. CDR3 bases: TGCGCCAGCAGCTTGGCAGGTTGGAGATATAATTCACCCCTCCACTTT. Translation gives CASSLAGWRYNSPLHF.

The chain is built from TRBV7-8 and TRBJ2-5; TRBD2 is a possible D gene (7 bases). Germline-derived CDR1 and CDR2 are SGHVS and FQNEAQ. V lost 1 base to trimming and J lost 3 bases, with 15 bases between them. This CDR3 has 16 residues. CDR3: CASSLVLGGAKETQYF. Written as DNA, the CDR3 is TGTGCCAGCAGCTTAGTCCTGGGGGGGGCCAAAGAGACCCAGTACTTC.

This sequence joins TRBV7-9 and TRBJ1-1; possibly TRBD1 for D (5 bases). Germline CDR1 and CDR2: SEHNR and FQNEAQ (reference sequence). The CDR3 has 11 residues. V was clipped by 7 bases and J by 5 bases, with 8 bases between them. The CDR3 region is CASIWGTEAFF. CDR3 nucleotide sequence: TGTGCCAGCATTTGGGGGACTGAAGCTTTCTTT.

The table lists this clonotype with many counts. The CDR3 here is CASSRQGAINTEAFF. Here the CDR3 DNA reads TGTGCCAGCAGCCGACAGGGGGCTATAAACACTGAAGCTTTCTTT. This chain connects TRBV7-2 to TRBJ1-1; 10 bases are shared with TRBD1. CDR1 SGHTA and CDR2 FQGNSA come from the germline V gene. The V gene end was trimmed by 5 bases and the J gene end by 2 bases; junction bases not matched to a gene: 5. The CDR3 is 15 amino acids.

This clonotype was observed at least ten times. V is TRBV24-1 and J is TRBJ2-1; TRBD1 matches at 7 bases. Per the germline V gene, CDR1 is KGHDR and CDR2 is SFDVKD. CDR3 length equals 13 residues. The J segment lost 11 bases and the V segment lost 3 bases, leaving 6 bases of the junction unmatched. This chain's CDR3 is CATSDLPRGKQFF. DNA of the CDR3: TGTGCCACCAGTGATCTACCCAGGGGGAAGCAGTTCTTC.

The chain joins TRBV4-2 to TRBJ2-1; 7 nucleotides line up with TRBD2. The CDR3 totals 17 residues. The V gene's germline CDR1 is LGHNA and CDR2 YNFKEQ. Trimming took 3 bases from V and 5 from J; bases not matched to a gene: 13. The CDR3 nucleotides read TGTGCCAGCAGCCAGGAGGGTCCTAGCGGAGGGAACAATGAGCAGTTCTTC. As protein: CASSQEGPSGGNNEQFF.

This clonotype was picked up many times. V and J are TRBV3-1 and TRBJ2-3; TRBD2 matches at 11 bases. CDR3 length: 16 amino acids. V gave up 5 bases and J gave up 4 bases; unmatched junction bases: 8. Germline-derived CDR1 and CDR2 are LGHDT and YNNKEL (reference sequence). The CDR3 DNA reads as TGTGCCAGCAGCTCAAGGGTACTAGCGGGAGCAGATACGCAGTATTTT. Translation: CASSSRVLAGADTQYF.

The CDR3 coding sequence is TGTGCCAGCAGCGAACAGGTGACCCAGTACTTC. Translated, it gives CASSEQVTQYF. The J gene is TRBJ2-5, the V gene TRBV7-2; D might be TRBD1 (5 bases). The CDR3 has 11 amino acids. V was cut by 5 bases and J by 7 bases, with 8 bases left in between. Germline V gene lookup returns CDR1 SGHTA and CDR2 FQGNSA. The whole variable domain, filled in from reference TRBV7-2 and TRBJ2-5, reads GAGVSQSPSNKVTEKGKDVELRCDPISGHTALYWYRQSLGQGLEFLIYFQGNSAPDKSGLPSDRFSAERTGGSVSTLTIQRTQQEDSAVYLCASSEQVTQYFGPGTRLLVL.

This sequence joins TRBV5-5 and TRBJ2-2; D is perhaps TRBD1 or TRBD2 (5 bases each). Germline CDR1 and CDR2: SGHKS and YYEKEE (reference sequence). The CDR3 loop spans 14 amino acids. Trimming left V 7 bases short and J 6 bases short, with 16 bases between. DNA for the CDR3: TGTGCCAGCTTGGGGTCAGGGACGGCCGGGGAGCTGTTTTTT. This codes for CASLGSGTAGELFF.

This clonotype was counted a few times. J is TRBJ2-3 and V is TRBV29-1; D may be TRBD2 (5 bases). V dropped 3 bases and J dropped 3 bases, with 10 bases sitting between them. This CDR3 comprises 13 residues. The V gene's germline CDR1 is SQVTM and CDR2 ANQGSEA. DNA of the CDR3: TGCAGCGTTGACGAACTAGATACAGATACGCAGTATTTT. Its protein product is CSVDELDTDTQYF.

This chain uses TRBV28 with TRBJ2-6, with TRBD1 as a possible D gene (5 bases). This CDR3 contains 15 residues. V was clipped by 7 bases and J by 4 bases, with 14 bases between them. Germline CDR1 reads MDHEN; CDR2 reads SYDVKM. The CDR3 DNA reads as TGTGCCAGCACCCCAGGGCCCCACGGGGCCAACGTCCTGACTTTC. This translates into CASTPGPHGANVLTF.

This clonotype was counted a few times. V usage is TRBV7-2 and J usage is TRBJ2-5, with 12 bases lining up with TRBD2. The ends lost 0 bases at V and 4 bases at J; junction bases unmatched: 12. The length of the CDR3 is 19 residues. Germline assignment: CDR1 SGHTA and CDR2 FQGNSA. The CDR3 here is CASSLAGLAGGPRGETQYF. As DNA, the CDR3 is TGTGCCAGCAGCTTAGCGGGTCTAGCGGGGGGGCCGCGGGGAGAGACCCAGTACTTC. Supplemented by reference TRBV7-2 and TRBJ2-5, the full variable domain reads GAGVSQSPSNKVTEKGKDVELRCDPISGHTALYWYRQSLGQGLEFLIYFQGNSAPDKSGLPSDRFSAERTGGSVSTLTIQRTQQEDSAVYLCASSLAGLAGGPRGETQYFGPGTRLLVL.

This clonotype was found many times. The chain uses TRBV6-5 and TRBJ2-3, with D tentatively TRBD2 (6 bases). With 1 base removed from V and 0 bases from J, the gap between germline ends came to 20 bases. Germline CDR1 MNHEY, CDR2 SVGAGI. The CDR3 spans 19 residues. CDR3 bases: TGTGCCAGCAGTTACTTAAGAAATGCAGGGAGGACTAGCACAGATACGCAGTATTTT. It specifies CASSYLRNAGRTSTDTQYF.

J is TRBJ2-7 and V is TRBV20-1; the D gene could be TRBD1 or TRBD2 (5 bases each). Between the trimmed V and J ends, which lost 5 bases and 5 bases, there was a span of 13 bases. Germline CDR1 DFQATT, CDR2 SNEGSKA (reference sequence). The CDR3 is made up of 12 amino acids. The CDR3 loop reads CSAPRGVNEQYF. Written as DNA, the CDR3 is TGCAGTGCTCCCCGGGGCGTCAACGAGCAGTACTTC.

In this sample, this clonotype turned up many times. This chain connects TRBV12-3 or TRBV12-4 to TRBJ2-7; TRBD2 matches at 7 bases. This CDR3 is 12 amino acids long. V lost 6 bases and J lost 12; bases outside the gene matches: 11. The CDR3 region is CASSPGLGARYF. CDR3 DNA sequence: TGTGCCAGCAGCCCTGGACTAGGTGCCCGGTACTTC.

This clonotype was counted between two and nine times. The chain uses TRBV7-2 and TRBJ1-5; 7 bases align to TRBD1. Germline loops: CDR1 SGHTA, CDR2 FQGNSA. V trimming: 5 bases; J trimming: 1 base; junction bases outside the gene matches: 5. The CDR3 totals 15 residues. The CDR3: CASSRQGGSNQPQHF. In nucleotides, the CDR3 is TGTGCCAGCAGCCGCCAGGGGGGCAGCAATCAGCCCCAGCATTTT.

This clonotype was observed a handful of times. V gene TRBV29-1 combines with J gene TRBJ2-7, with 13 bases lining up with TRBD2. The V and J ends lost 0 bases and 2 bases, in that order; junction bases with no gene match: 1. CDR1 and CDR2 from the germline V gene are SQVTM and ANQGSEA. The CDR3 has 15 residues. In nucleotides, the CDR3 is TGCAGCGTTGAAGACGGGACTAGCGGGACCTACGAGCAGTACTTC. This sequence encodes CSVEDGTSGTYEQYF.

The table lists this clonotype with a few counts. The rearrangement joins TRBV20-1 to TRBJ2-5; 9 bases are a match to TRBD1. Germline loops: CDR1 DFQATT, CDR2 SNEGSKA (reference sequence). V gave up 3 bases and J gave up 5 bases; unmatched junction bases: 16. This CDR3 has 17 residues. The chain's CDR3 is CSARQSYTGGRLETQYF. Here the CDR3 DNA reads TGCAGTGCTAGGCAGAGTTATACAGGGGGCCGTCTTGAGACCCAGTACTTC.